This T cell receptor beta chain was recovered during a study of cytomegalovirus exposure and HLA in healthy donors. The study, taken as a whole, reports: Cytomegalovirus association was assigned to about 180 TCR beta chains. Most TCRs appeared rarely, but some public TCRs recurred in many donors. It was reportedly the case that the classifier diagnosed cytomegalovirus status with high specificity and sensitivity.

As concerns this clone: What it binds is unknown.

Here immunoSEQ multiplex PCR was the method, and the copy in TCRdb shows in-frame clones only, minus some. In the table there are about 260,000 clones, 90% of which are singletons. CDR1 is KGHSH and CDR2 is LQKENI in the germline V gene. This CDR3 has 17 amino acids. J lost 2 bases, V lost 3 bases, and 2 bases had no gene match. V usage is TRBV18 and J usage is TRBJ2-6; 12 bases match TRBD1. The sequencing sample was made of PBMCs. This sequence was found in a woman in her twenties or thirties in good health and CMV-seronegative. CDR3 residues: CASSPGTGGTGANVLTF. The CDR3 DNA reads as TGTGCCAGCTCACCGGGGACAGGGGGCACTGGGGCCAACGTCCTGACTTTC.